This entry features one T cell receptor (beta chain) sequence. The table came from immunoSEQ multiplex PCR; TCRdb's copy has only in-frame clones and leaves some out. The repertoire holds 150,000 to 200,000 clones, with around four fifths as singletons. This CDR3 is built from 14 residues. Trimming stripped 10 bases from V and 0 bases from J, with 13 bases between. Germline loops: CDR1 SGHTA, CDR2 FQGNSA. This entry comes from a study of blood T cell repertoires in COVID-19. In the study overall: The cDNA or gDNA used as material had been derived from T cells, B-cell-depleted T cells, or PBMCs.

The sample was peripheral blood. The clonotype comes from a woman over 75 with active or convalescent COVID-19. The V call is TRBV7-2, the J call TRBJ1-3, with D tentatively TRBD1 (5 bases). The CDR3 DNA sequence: TGTGCCACCTCTGGGACTGACTCTGGAAACACCATATATTTT. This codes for CATSGTDSGNTIYF.